The 17 T cell receptor beta chains below come from one sample, sequenced in a study of blood T cell repertoires in COVID-19 (dated by TCRdb to 2018 to 2020). The library was produced with the immunoSEQ multiplex PCR assay. This is the immuneACCESS table as TCRdb keeps it, with only in-frame sequences that have V and J called. A part of the clones is gone; compared with another copy, unresolved V genes explain less than half, and the rest is unexplained. This sample gives about 160,000 clones in total; approximately 86% of them show up just once. The top ten constitute approximately 4.1% of the sample. The specimen sequenced was peripheral blood. The receptors come from a woman aged 55-69 years with active or convalescent COVID-19.

The rearrangement links TRBV12-3 or TRBV12-4 to TRBJ1-1; the D gene is possibly TRBD1 (6 bases). CDR3 length equals 13 residues. The V end lost 5 bases, the J end lost 3 bases, and 10 bases lay between the germline ends. The CDR3 DNA sequence: TGTGCCAGCAGTAAGACAGGCGACACTGAAGCTTTCTTT. This translates into CASSKTGDTEAFF.

This chain connects TRBV7-9 to TRBJ2-2; 7 bases fit TRBD1. The junction had 10 bases not matched to a gene; V was cut back by 6 bases and J by 0 bases. CDR1 and CDR2 (germline): SEHNR, FQNEAQ (reference sequence). This CDR3 is 17 amino acids long. CDR3 coding DNA: TGTGCCAGCAGTACCCGGGACAGCGTCCCGAACACCGGGGAGCTGTTTTTT. Its protein product is CASSTRDSVPNTGELFF.

V usage is TRBV11-1 and J usage is TRBJ2-7, with unresolved D. Germline CDR1 reads SGHAT; CDR2 reads FQDESV (reference sequence). This CDR3 spans 14 amino acids. With 0 bases removed from V and 2 bases from J, the gap between germline ends came to 8 bases. DNA for the CDR3: TGTGCCAGCAGCTTAGCGTTAGAAACCTACGAGCAGTACTTC. Translated, it gives CASSLALETYEQYF.

As to this clone: Different DNA sequences within this sample yield the same CDR3. The chain links TRBV5-1 to TRBJ1-4, with D perhaps TRBD1 (5 bases). CDR1 is SGHRS and CDR2 is YFSETQ in the germline V gene. The CDR3 loop spans 15 amino acids. Trimming took 2 bases from V and 0 from J, leaving 8 bases between them. The CDR3 nucleotides are TGCGCCAGCAGCTTAACAGGAGCAACTAATGAAAAACTGTTTTTT. Its protein is CASSLTGATNEKLFF.

This rearrangement joins TRBV9 to TRBJ2-7; 7 nucleotides line up with TRBD1. The V and J ends lost 3 bases and 2 bases, in that order; junction bases with no gene match: 8. The CDR3 totals 15 residues. The germline V gene encodes CDR1 SGDLS and CDR2 YYNGEE. The CDR3 here is CASSAGQLSPYEQYF. The CDR3 nucleotides are TGTGCCAGCAGCGCGGGACAGCTGTCTCCCTACGAGCAGTACTTC.

This clone occurred once. V gene TRBV24-1 combines with J gene TRBJ2-7, with TRBD1 matching over 7 bases. After removal of 4 bases from V and 4 bases from J, the junction contained 15 bases not matched to a gene. CDR3 size: 17 residues. CDR1 and CDR2 (germline): KGHDR, SFDVKD. The DNA for the CDR3 is TGTGCCACCAGTGACCAATATGAAGGGGGCGCAATTTACGAGCAGTACTTC. The encoded protein is CATSDQYEGGAIYEQYF.

In the case of this clone: This same CDR3 is encoded by further DNA sequences in the sample. The rearrangement uses TRBV4-3 and TRBJ2-3; 9 bases map to TRBD2. Germline V gene data show CDR1 as LGHNA and CDR2 as YSLEER. V was pared by 1 base and J by 0 bases, with 5 bases of the junction left unmatched. CDR3 size: 17 residues. CDR3 loop: CASSQGLAGASTDTQYF. As DNA, the CDR3 is TGCGCCAGCAGCCAAGGGTTAGCGGGAGCTAGCACAGATACGCAGTATTTT.

The chain links TRBV11-2 to TRBJ2-7; TRBD1 matches at 12 bases. CDR1 and CDR2 (germline): SGHAT, FQNNGV. J was trimmed by 7 bases and V by 0 bases; bases with no gene match: 10. CDR3 length: 17 residues. CDR3 DNA: TGTGCCAGCAGCTTAGATCACTGGGACAGGGGGCGAGAAGAGCAGTACTTC. This gives the protein CASSLDHWDRGREEQYF.

V is TRBV5-4 and J is TRBJ1-2, with a possible D match to TRBD1 (6 bases). Looked up from germline, CDR1 is SGHNT and CDR2 is YYREEE (reference sequence). This CDR3 has 16 residues. V gave up 4 bases and J gave up 2 bases, with 18 bases separating them. CDR3 sequence reads: CASSLGGRGTNYGYTF. CDR3 DNA sequence: TGTGCCAGCAGCCTCGGGGGGCGCGGGACGAACTATGGCTACACCTTC.

CDR3 nucleotide sequence: TGTGCCAGCAGGGTAACAGGGCTAAACTATGGCTACACCTTC. Its protein product is CASRVTGLNYGYTF. The chain is built from TRBV27 and TRBJ1-2; possible D gene TRBD1, 6 bases. The CDR3 covers 14 residues. The germline V and J ends were trimmed by 6 bases and 2 bases, with 13 bases remaining between them. Germline CDR1 reads MNHEY; CDR2 reads SMNVEV (reference sequence).

The J gene is TRBJ1-5, the V gene TRBV19, with TRBD1 as a possible D gene (6 bases). Germline-derived CDR1 and CDR2 are LNHDA and SQIVND (reference sequence). The CDR3 loop spans 13 amino acids. Trimming shortened V by 6 bases and J by 8 bases, and 14 bases separated the two germline ends. The CDR3 loop is CASSGQKLEPQHF. The CDR3 DNA reads TGTGCCAGTAGCGGACAGAAGCTTGAGCCCCAGCATTTT.

J is TRBJ2-1 and V is TRBV9; possible D gene TRBD2, 5 bases. This CDR3 region has 15 residues. Germline lookup yields CDR1 SGDLS and CDR2 YYNGEE. Trimming took 3 bases from V and 4 from J, leaving 14 bases between them. In nucleotides, the CDR3 is TGTGCCAGCAGCGGAACGGGGAACAAATACAATGAGCAGTTCTTC. Translating gives CASSGTGNKYNEQFF. The variable domain in full, completed from reference TRBV9 and TRBJ2-1, reads DSGVTQTPKHLITATGQRVTLRCSPRSGDLSVYWYQQSLDQGLQFLIQYYNGEERAKGNILERFSAQQFPDLHSELNLSSLELGDSALYFCASSGTGNKYNEQFFGPGTRLTVL.

The rearrangement joins TRBV19 to TRBJ2-3; possibly TRBD2 for D (5 bases). The CDR3 has 15 amino acids. Per the germline V gene, CDR1 is LNHDA and CDR2 is SQIVND (reference sequence). Trimming stripped 3 bases from V and 2 bases from J, with 12 bases between. In nucleotides, the CDR3 is TGTGCCAGTAGTATTCCGGGATTTTCCACAGATACGCAGTATTTT. The encoded protein is CASSIPGFSTDTQYF.

The chain links TRBV6-2 or TRBV6-3 to TRBJ2-5; TRBD1 matches at 9 bases. J gave up 0 bases and V 3 bases, and 5 bases lay outside the gene matches. The CDR3 has 16 residues. The germline gives CDR1 MNHEY, CDR2 SVGEGT. The CDR3 protein is CASSYDGTGHQETQYF. CDR3 sequence (DNA): TGTGCCAGCAGTTATGACGGGACAGGGCACCAAGAGACCCAGTACTTC.

The chain uses TRBV4-3 and TRBJ2-1; 10 bases align to TRBD2. The trim removed 4 bases at V and 3 bases at J, leaving 15 bases unmatched. CDR1 is LGHNA and CDR2 is YSLEER in the germline V gene. The CDR3 is made up of 19 amino acids. CDR3 bases: TGCGCCAGCAGCCCCTATCGAGGAGCGGGGGGGCCGAACTACAATGAGCAGTTCTTC. Its protein is CASSPYRGAGGPNYNEQFF.

The chain has TRBV2 and TRBJ2-3, with 8 bases aligning to TRBD1. The CDR3 covers 14 residues. V was pared by 6 bases and J by 6 bases, with 8 bases of the junction left unmatched. CDR1 SNHLY and CDR2 FYNNEI come from the germline V gene. CDR3 region: CASRTGAEGDTQYF. For the CDR3, the DNA is TGTGCCAGCAGGACAGGGGCCGAAGGGGATACGCAGTATTTT.

This chain joins TRBV19 and TRBJ2-5; D remains unclear. The germline gives CDR1 LNHDA, CDR2 SQIVND (reference sequence). CDR3 length: 13 residues. Trimming shortened V by 2 bases and J by 2 bases, and 6 bases separated the two germline ends. CDR3 sequence: CASSIQEQETQYF. DNA of the CDR3: TGTGCCAGTAGTATACAGGAACAAGAGACCCAGTACTTC.